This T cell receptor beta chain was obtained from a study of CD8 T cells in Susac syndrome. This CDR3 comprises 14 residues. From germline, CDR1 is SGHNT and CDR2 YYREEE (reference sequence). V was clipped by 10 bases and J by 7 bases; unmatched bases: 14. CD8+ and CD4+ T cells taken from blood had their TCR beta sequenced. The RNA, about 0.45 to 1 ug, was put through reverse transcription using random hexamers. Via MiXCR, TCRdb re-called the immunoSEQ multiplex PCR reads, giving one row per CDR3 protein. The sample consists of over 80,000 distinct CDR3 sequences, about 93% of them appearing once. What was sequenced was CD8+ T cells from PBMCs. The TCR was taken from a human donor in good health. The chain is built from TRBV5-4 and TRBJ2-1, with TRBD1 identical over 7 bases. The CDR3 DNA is TGTGCCGGACAGGCTGAAGAGGGTAGGAATGAGCAGTTCTTC. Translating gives CAGQAEEGRNEQFF. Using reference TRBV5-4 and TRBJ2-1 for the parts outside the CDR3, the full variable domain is ETGVTQSPTHLIKTRGQQVTLRCSSQSGHNTVSWYQQALGQGPQFIFQYYREEENGRGNFPPRFSGLQFPNYSSELNVNALELDDSALYLCAGQAEEGRNEQFFGPGTRLTVL.